This passage covers 2 T cell receptor beta chains from one sample sequenced in a study of blood T cell repertoires in COVID-19. Data came from immunoSEQ multiplex PCR; TCRdb stores just in-frame clones and leaves some out. In the table there are about 240,000 clones, around 89% of which are singletons. The sequenced material came from PBMCs or T cells enriched from blood (not recorded which). Every receptor here comes from a woman aged 30 to 39 who had recovered from COVID-19.

The chain carries TRBV9 and TRBJ2-1; 7 bases map to TRBD2. The CDR3 sequence is 15 residues long. CDR1 and CDR2 (germline): SGDLS, YYNGEE. With 3 bases clipped from V and 6 bases from J, the junction kept 9 bases outside the gene matches. As DNA, the CDR3 is TGTGCCAGCAGCGCCCGACTAGCATCCCGCAATGAGCAGTTCTTC. Protein product: CASSARLASRNEQFF.

J is TRBJ1-5 and V is TRBV28; no definite D call. V shed 4 bases and J shed 5 bases, with 18 bases lying between them. Per the germline V gene, CDR1 is MDHEN and CDR2 is SYDVKM. The CDR3 totals 16 residues. Written as DNA, the CDR3 is TGTGCCAGCAGTTCCGCACGTGAGATAGTAGATCAGCCCCAGCATTTT. This encodes CASSSAREIVDQPQHF.